These T cell receptor beta chains were read from a single sample in a study. TCRdb analysed the RT-PCR reads with MiXCR anew, one entry per CDR3 protein. The top ten hold 3.6% of the sample, which has about 680,000 distinct CDR3 sequences, 13% to 15% seen once. Sequencing input: memory CD4+ T cells from blood. Receptors were obtained from a female donor in good health, serving as a healthy control. CDR3s include the opening cysteine and the closing phenylalanine or tryptophan. D genes are given only for firm matches. The size of a clone is reported for some rows only, either as once, few or many, or as a class for expanded clones.

v_gene	abundance	d_gene	j_gene	CDR3aa	CDR3nt
TRBV25-1	few	TRBD1	TRBJ1-1	CASRTTGRGNTEAFF	TGTGCCAGCAGGACGACAGGGAGGGGGAACACTGAAGCTTTCTTT
TRBV4-2	many	.	TRBJ1-4	CASSQAGRGGEKLFF	TGTGCCAGCAGCCAAGCGGGCAGGGGTGGGGAAAAACTGTTTTTT
TRBV5-1	.	.	TRBJ1-2	CASSQEGSNYGYTF	TGCGCCAGCAGCCAGGAGGGGTCTAACTATGGCTACACCTTC
TRBV7-6	.	.	TRBJ2-3	CASSLAVTGLTDTQYF	TGTGCCAGCAGCTTAGCGGTGACGGGACTCACAGATACGCAGTATTTT
TRBV2	.	TRBD1	TRBJ1-5	CASSGTGWHQPQHF	TGTGCCAGCAGCGGGACAGGGTGGCATCAGCCCCAGCATTTT
TRBV7-8	.	TRBD2	TRBJ2-5	CASSLALTSGRGETQYF	TGTGCCAGCAGCTTAGCGCTAACTAGCGGGAGGGGGGAGACCCAGTACTTC
TRBV5-1	many	TRBD2	TRBJ2-5	CASGRLAGARETQYF	TGCGCCAGCGGCAGACTAGCGGGAGCGCGAGAGACCCAGTACTTC
TRBV4-1	many	.	TRBJ1-1	CASSQDKGTEAFF	TGCGCCAGCAGCCAAGATAAGGGCACTGAAGCTTTCTTT
TRBV5-1	.	.	TRBJ1-2	CASTPGGGMENYGYTF	TGCGCCAGCACCCCGGGCGGAGGGATGGAGAACTATGGCTACACCTTC
TRBV28	few	.	TRBJ2-7	CASTIPGHPYEQYF	TGTGCCAGCACCATCCCGGGACACCCCTACGAGCAGTACTTC
TRBV2	.	.	TRBJ1-1	CASDRNTEAFF	TGTGCCAGCGACAGGAACACTGAAGCTTTCTTT
TRBV7-2	.	.	TRBJ1-6	CASSLLGSSYNSPLHF	TGTGCCAGCAGCTTACTAGGCAGCTCTTATAATTCACCCCTCCACTTT
TRBV6-5	.	.	TRBJ2-5	CASSDYSQETQYF	TGTGCCAGCAGCGATTACAGCCAAGAGACCCAGTACTTC
TRBV5-1	few	.	TRBJ1-1	CASSSADGGAEAFF	TGCGCCAGCAGCTCCGCCGACGGGGGGGCTGAAGCTTTCTTT
TRBV12-3/TRBV12-4	many	TRBD1	TRBJ2-1	CASSLRTGGGEQFF	TGTGCCAGCAGTTTAAGGACAGGGGGCGGTGAGCAGTTCTTC
TRBV27	few	TRBD1	TRBJ2-3	CASSLRQGYLGTQYF	TGTGCCAGCAGTTTAAGACAGGGGTATCTCGGTACGCAGTATTTT
TRBV7-9	many	.	TRBJ2-2	CASSDVGQNTGELFF	TGTGCCAGCAGCGACGTGGGGCAGAACACCGGGGAGCTGTTTTTT
TRBV6-5	.	.	TRBJ1-2	CASSYSGPGGGRSGYTF	TGTGCCAGCAGTTACTCGGGACCGGGAGGTGGTCGTAGTGGCTACACCTTC
TRBV12-3/TRBV12-4	.	TRBD1	TRBJ2-6	CASSSLRTGTLSGANVLTF	TGTGCCAGCAGTTCATTGAGGACAGGGACCCTCTCTGGGGCCAACGTCCTGACTTTC
TRBV29-1	many	.	TRBJ2-5	CSVGVVSGETQYF	TGCAGCGTTGGCGTCGTCTCGGGGGAGACCCAGTACTTC
TRBV12-3/TRBV12-4	.	TRBD1	TRBJ2-5	CASSPLTGGWETQYF	TGTGCCAGCAGTCCGCTGACAGGGGGCTGGGAGACCCAGTACTTC
TRBV9	few	.	TRBJ2-7	CASSVDSGSSYEQYF	TGTGCCAGCAGCGTAGACAGCGGTAGCTCCTACGAGCAGTACTTC
TRBV7-9	.	.	TRBJ1-3	CASSLVTVGNTIYF	TGTGCCAGCAGCTTAGTGACGGTTGGAAACACCATATATTTT
TRBV5-5	few	.	TRBJ2-2	CASSSPPTSRELFF	TGTGCCAGCAGCTCCCCTCCGACGAGCAGGGAGCTGTTTTTT
TRBV6-5	.	TRBD2	TRBJ2-1	CATGAGGDYNEQFF	TGTGCCACCGGGGCGGGAGGGGATTACAATGAGCAGTTCTTC
TRBV27	.	.	TRBJ2-1	CASRTGRVSYNEQFF	TGTGCCAGCAGAACGGGCAGGGTCTCCTACAATGAGCAGTTCTTC
TRBV3-1	.	.	TRBJ1-6	CASTRRADYNSPLHF	TGTGCCAGCACCCGCAGGGCCGACTATAATTCACCCCTCCACTTT
TRBV12-3/TRBV12-4	many	.	TRBJ2-7	CASSFGGYEQYF	TGTGCCAGCAGCTTCGGGGGTTACGAGCAGTACTTC
TRBV30	few	.	TRBJ2-2	CAWTSSTGELFF	TGTGCCTGGACCTCTAGCACCGGGGAGCTGTTTTTT
TRBV10-3	many	.	TRBJ1-6	CAISEGQGSPLHF	TGTGCCATCAGTGAGGGCCAGGGTTCACCCCTCCACTTT
TRBV10-3	many	.	TRBJ1-2	CAISDRVAGSYGYTF	TGTGCCATCAGTGATCGAGTGGCAGGGTCCTATGGCTACACCTTC
TRBV9	many	TRBD2	TRBJ2-7	CASSPGLRGGRSSYEQYF	TGTGCCAGCAGCCCAGGGTTACGCGGGGGTCGCTCCTCCTACGAGCAGTACTTC
TRBV7-2	many	.	TRBJ1-3	CASGTTGNTIYF	TGTGCCAGCGGGACGACTGGAAACACCATATATTTT
TRBV5-1	few	.	TRBJ2-1	CASSSEGSGAEQFF	TGCGCCAGCAGCTCCGAGGGGAGTGGGGCTGAGCAGTTCTTC
TRBV5-1	once	.	TRBJ2-5	CASSLDGWEETQYF	TGCGCCAGCAGCTTGGATGGATGGGAAGAGACCCAGTACTTC
TRBV20-1	many	.	TRBJ1-2	CSGQVIRSNGYTF	TGCAGTGGACAGGTCATCCGGAGCAATGGCTACACCTTC
TRBV6-5	.	TRBD1	TRBJ1-1	CGSRQGAEAFF	TGTGGCAGCAGGCAGGGGGCGGAAGCTTTCTTT
TRBV2	.	TRBD2	TRBJ2-3	CASRREYNADTQYF	TGTGCCAGCAGGCGGGAGTATAACGCAGATACGCAGTATTTT
TRBV6-2/TRBV6-3	once	TRBD2	TRBJ2-1	CASSYSRLANYEQFF	TGTGCCAGCAGTTACTCTAGACTAGCGAACTACGAGCAGTTCTTC
TRBV29-1	many	.	TRBJ1-2	CSHSTGNYGYTF	TGCAGCCACTCAACAGGGAACTATGGCTACACCTTC
TRBV9	.	.	TRBJ2-3	CASSALAVGTDTQYF	TGTGCCAGCAGCGCTTTAGCGGTAGGCACAGATACGCAGTATTTT
TRBV4-3	many	.	TRBJ1-4	CASRRGNEKLFF	TGCGCCAGCCGACGGGGAAATGAAAAACTGTTTTTT
TRBV7-9	many	.	TRBJ1-5	CASSLEAGPWGNQPQHF	TGTGCCAGCAGCTTAGAGGCAGGGCCCTGGGGCAATCAGCCCCAGCATTTT
TRBV7-9	.	TRBD2	TRBJ2-2	CASSVFSGRAGTGELFF	TGTGCCAGCAGCGTTTTTAGCGGGAGAGCGGGCACCGGGGAGCTGTTTTTT
TRBV28	.	.	TRBJ2-3	CASTQRARLNTQYF	TGTGCCAGCACTCAACGAGCTAGATTGAATACGCAGTATTTT